The present TCR beta chain was sequenced within a study of T cell responses to AZD1222 COVID-19 vaccine. General study points: A reported finding is that nearly half of spike-specific TCRs target unmutated variant regions.

Germline V gene lookup returns CDR1 SGHTA and CDR2 FQGNSA. CDR3 length equals 19 residues. V lost 4 bases to trimming and J lost 2 bases, with 24 bases between them. Repertoires were generated with immunoSEQ multiplex PCR, while TCRdb's copy carries only in-frame clones and drops some. The sample consists of about 150,000 clones, around 90% of them appearing once. In the case of this clone: Its antigen is not known.

The source of this sequence is an adult who received the AZD1222 COVID-19 vaccine. V is TRBV7-2 and J is TRBJ2-1; maybe TRBD1 (6 bases). The source was peripheral blood, collected 28 days after the second AZD1222 dose. CDR3 bases: TGTGCCAGCAGCTCCCCGTTCCTAACGGGACACCAACCCTACAATGAGCAGTTCTTC. It yields the protein CASSSPFLTGHQPYNEQFF. The whole variable domain, remainder taken from reference TRBV7-2 and TRBJ2-1, is GAGVSQSPSNKVTEKGKDVELRCDPISGHTALYWYRQSLGQGLEFLIYFQGNSAPDKSGLPSDRFSAERTGGSVSTLTIQRTQQEDSAVYLCASSSPFLTGHQPYNEQFFGPGTRLTVL.